This T cell receptor beta chain was recovered during a study of shared clonotypes between healthy human individuals. Broader study findings: Shared clonotypes: approximately 4.5% naive CD4, around 3.5% naive CD8, around 2.4% memory CD4, under 0.45% memory CD8. Sequencing depth was a factor that was expected to affect clonotype sharing among donors.

The protocol was immunoSEQ multiplex PCR, while the TCRdb copy is restricted to in-frame clones and leaves out a portion. The top ten hold about 0.06% of the sample, which has approximately 620,000 clones, approximately 97% seen once. A note on this clone: Its antigen is currently unknown.

V lost 4 bases and J lost 0, with 22 bases in between. Germline loops: CDR1 LNHNV, CDR2 YYDKDF (reference sequence). This CDR3 contains 19 residues. This TCR came from a woman aged 30 to 39 in good health. Sequenced sample: naive CD4+ T cells sorted from blood. Subset given: CD45RA+ positively selected. The V call is TRBV15, the J call TRBJ1-5, with D perhaps matching TRBD1 (5 bases). The CDR3 DNA reads as TGTGCCACCAGCACTCCACAGGCGTCCGGATCGAATAGCAATCAGCCCCAGCATTTT. Amino acid sequence: CATSTPQASGSNSNQPQHF. The complete variable domain, with remaining parts taken from reference TRBV15 and TRBJ1-5, reads DAMVIQNPRYQVTQFGKPVTLSCSQTLNHNVMYWYQQKSSQAPKLLFHYYDKDFNNEADTPDNFQSRRPNTSFCFLDIRSPGLGDTAMYLCATSTPQASGSNSNQPQHFGDGTRLSIL.